This T cell receptor beta chain was captured by sequencing in a study of T-cell memory formation after mild COVID-19. Turning to the study itself: TCR clusters were mostly confined to one donor each. General observations from the study: CD4+ contracting clones lay mainly in CM and EM, CD8+ ones in EMRA. Several responding clones turned up in pre-infection memory, indicating that cross-reactive memory may have taken part. Nothing confirmed that second-wave clones peaking on day 37 were specific for SARS-CoV-2.

Regarding this clonotype: Its target is not known.

One entry per CDR3 protein, called by TCRdb with MiXCR from the 5' RACE reads. The table shows under 450,000 distinct CDR3 sequences, with around a quarter occurring only once. Germline CDR1 reads MGHRA; CDR2 reads YSYEKL. V shed 2 bases, J shed 4 bases, and the junction held 9 bases outside the gene matches. The CDR3 consists of 16 residues. The sequenced sample consisted of PBMCs or a T cell subset sorted from them (not recorded which). J is TRBJ2-3 and V is TRBV4-1, with 7 bases aligning to TRBD1. The clonotype was recovered from an adult woman who had mild COVID-19 (a few samples of this study predate the infection). Cell type and time point are not known. The CDR3 bases are TGCGCCAGCAGCCAACCCCGACAGGGCCGGGCAGATACGCAGTATTTT. Its translation: CASSQPRQGRADTQYF.